This T cell receptor (beta chain) emerged from a study of blood T cell repertoires in COVID-19. Method: immunoSEQ multiplex PCR; TCRdb's copy keeps in-frame clones and lacks some. The table shows some 350,000 clones, with 80% to 90% occurring only once. This CDR3 is built from 15 residues. Germline V gene data show CDR1 as MDHEN and CDR2 as SYDVKM. J lost 7 bases, V lost 5 bases, and 10 bases had no gene match. This sequence joins TRBV28 and TRBJ1-4; 7 nucleotides match TRBD1. Material: PBMCs or T cells enriched from blood (not recorded which). The receptor comes from a man aged 18 to 29 who had recovered from COVID-19. The CDR3 nucleotides are TGTGCCAGCAGTGATAACAGGGGCGCGGTTGAAAAACTGTTTTTT. Amino acids: CASSDNRGAVEKLFF.